This passage covers 8 T cell receptor beta chains from one sample sequenced in a study of beta chain features in type 1 diabetes. Expressed TCRB transcripts were sequenced because the entire RNA isolate underwent reverse transcription. Clones were read by immunoSEQ multiplex PCR, and TCRdb kept only the in-frame ones, dropping some. The sample has about 320,000 clones, around 13% seen once; the top ten hold 5.5% to 7.5%. Sequencing was carried out using central memory CD4+ T cells from blood. These receptors were taken from a man aged 30-40 years in good health.

Only a few counts were recorded for this clone. The chain recombines TRBV6-5 with TRBJ2-5; the D is unclear. From germline, CDR1 is MNHEY and CDR2 SVGAGI. V lost 5 bases and J 5 bases, leaving 9 bases between the germline ends. The CDR3 has 12 residues. CDR3 sequence (DNA): TGTGCCAGCAGTGGCGGTCGGGAGACCCAGTACTTC. Protein product: CASSGGRETQYF.

The V call is TRBV25-1, the J call TRBJ2-1; 7 bases line up with TRBD2. Germline CDR1 and CDR2: MGHDK and SYGVNS. J was trimmed by 9 bases and V by 1 base; bases with no gene match: 9. The CDR3 is 15 amino acids. The CDR3 spells CASSELSAGAGEQFF. CDR3 nucleotide sequence: TGTGCCAGCAGTGAATTATCGGCGGGAGCGGGTGAGCAGTTCTTC. Filled out from reference TRBV25-1 and TRBJ2-1, the complete variable domain reads EADIYQTPRYLVIGTGKKITLECSQTMGHDKMYWYQQDPGMELHLIHYSYGVNSTEKGDLSSESTVSRIRTEHFPLTLESARPSHTSQYLCASSELSAGAGEQFFGPGTRLTVL.

This clone was recorded a few times. Mismatch with germline at one junction end may stem from a read error. The J gene is TRBJ2-2, the V gene TRBV7-7; TRBD1 matches at 9 bases. Germline V CDR1 and CDR2: SSHAT, FNYEAQ (reference sequence). The CDR3 covers 15 residues. CDR3 protein: CASSLGTGGSGELFF. In DNA form, the CDR3 reads TGTGCTAGCAGCTTAGGAACAGGGGGCTCGGGGGAGCTGTTTTTT.

The chain combines TRBV18 with TRBJ1-2; D is ambiguous. V dropped 0 bases and J dropped 4 bases, with 9 bases sitting between them. Per germline, CDR1 KGHSH and CDR2 LQKENI. The CDR3 is 14 residues long. The CDR3 protein is CASSPPTEIYGYTF. The CDR3 DNA is TGTGCCAGCTCACCACCAACAGAAATCTATGGCTACACCTTC.

This clone was found a few times. The V and J genes are TRBV4-3 and TRBJ2-5, with 8 bases aligning to TRBD2. The V gene's germline CDR1 is LGHNA and CDR2 YSLEER. The CDR3 loop spans 16 amino acids. Trimming took 1 base from V and 4 from J; bases not matched to a gene: 8. CDR3 in amino acids: CASSQGSAGARETQYF. CDR3 nucleotide sequence: TGCGCCAGCAGCCAAGGGTCAGCGGGGGCCCGAGAGACCCAGTACTTC.

Note on this clone: A much more abundant neighbour one base away suggests this may be a read error. This chain joins TRBV9 and TRBJ1-1; D unresolved. Trimming cost V 4 bases and J 1 base, with 8 bases left between them. Germline CDR1 is SGDLS and CDR2 is YYNGEE. This CDR3 is built from 13 residues. The CDR3 nucleotides are TGTGCCAGCAGCCAAGGGAGGAACACTGAAGCTTTCTTT. It yields the protein CASSQGRNTEAFF.

This chain links TRBV7-2 with TRBJ2-7; no definite D call. Trimming stripped 1 base from V and 3 bases from J, with 13 bases between. Germline assignment: CDR1 SGHTA and CDR2 FQGNSA. This CDR3 comprises 15 residues. CDR3 DNA sequence: TGTGCCAGCAGCTTAGATTCCGAGCCCTTCTACGAGCAGTACTTC. Protein sequence: CASSLDSEPFYEQYF.

This clone has more than one count but fewer than ten. The chain uses TRBV12-5 and TRBJ2-2; 8 bases match TRBD1. V lost 2 bases and J lost 1; bases outside the gene matches: 6. The germline gives CDR1 LGHNT, CDR2 FRNRAP. CDR3 length: 17 residues. The CDR3 DNA follows: TGTGCTAGTGGTTTGATCTCCGGGACAGGGAACACCGGGGAGCTGTTTTTT. As protein: CASGLISGTGNTGELFF.